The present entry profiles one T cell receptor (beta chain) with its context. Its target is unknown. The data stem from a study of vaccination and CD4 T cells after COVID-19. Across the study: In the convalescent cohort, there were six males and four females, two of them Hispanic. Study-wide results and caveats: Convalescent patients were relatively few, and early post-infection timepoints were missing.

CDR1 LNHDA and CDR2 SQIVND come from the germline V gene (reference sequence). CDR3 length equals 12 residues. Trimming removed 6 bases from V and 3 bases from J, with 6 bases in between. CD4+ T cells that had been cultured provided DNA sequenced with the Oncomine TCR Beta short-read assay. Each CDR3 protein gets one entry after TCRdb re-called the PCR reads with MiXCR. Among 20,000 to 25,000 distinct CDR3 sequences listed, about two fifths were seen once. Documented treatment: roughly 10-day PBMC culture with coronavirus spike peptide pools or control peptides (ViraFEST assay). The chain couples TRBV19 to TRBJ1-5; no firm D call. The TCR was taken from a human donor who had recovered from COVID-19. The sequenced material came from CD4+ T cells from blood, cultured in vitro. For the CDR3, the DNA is TGTGCCAGTAGGCAGGCCAATCAGCCCCAGCATTTT. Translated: CASRQANQPQHF. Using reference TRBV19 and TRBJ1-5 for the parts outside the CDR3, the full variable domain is DGGITQSPKYLFRKEGQNVTLSCEQNLNHDAMYWYRQDPGQGLRLIYYSQIVNDFQKGDIAEGYSVSREKKESFPLTVTSAQKNPTAFYLCASRQANQPQHFGDGTRLSIL.